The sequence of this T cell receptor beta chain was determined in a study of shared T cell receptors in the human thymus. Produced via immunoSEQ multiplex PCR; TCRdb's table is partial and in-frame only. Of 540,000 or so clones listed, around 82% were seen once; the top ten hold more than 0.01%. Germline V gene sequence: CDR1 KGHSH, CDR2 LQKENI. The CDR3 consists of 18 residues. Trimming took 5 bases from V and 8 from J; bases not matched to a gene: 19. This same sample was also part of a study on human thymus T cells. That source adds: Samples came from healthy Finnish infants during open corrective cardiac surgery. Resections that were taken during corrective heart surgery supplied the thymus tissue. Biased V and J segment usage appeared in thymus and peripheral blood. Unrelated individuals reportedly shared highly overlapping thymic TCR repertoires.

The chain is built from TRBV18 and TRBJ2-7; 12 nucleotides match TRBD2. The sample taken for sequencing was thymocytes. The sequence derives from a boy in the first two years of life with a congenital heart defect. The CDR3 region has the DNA TGTGCCAGCTCATCTCGGACTAGCGGGGTGTTGAGAGAAAGCCAGCAGTACTTC. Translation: CASSSRTSGVLRESQQYF.